The next 22 T cell receptor beta chains were all read from a single sample in a study of blood T cells in healthy people across ages. PCR was performed a second time for about 7 to 12 cycles using a sample-barcoded 5' primer and a J-beta primer mix. TCRdb itself ran the 5' RACE reads through MiXCR, one entry per CDR3 protein. The profile shows around 1,600,000 distinct CDR3 sequences, under 55% of them singletons. The sequenced material came from blood. Every receptor here comes from a woman aged 18-30 years in good health.

This chain links TRBV7-3 with TRBJ2-1; no firm D call. CDR3 length: 14 amino acids. The germline CDR1 and CDR2 sequences are SGHTA and FQGTGA. Trimming took off 4 bases at V and 3 bases at J, with 10 bases between the two ends. The CDR3 region has the DNA TGTGCCAGCAGCTCTGGTTATAACTACAATGAGCAGTTCTTC. Residues: CASSSGYNYNEQFF.

This clonotype has just a few counts. The chain is built from TRBV5-1 and TRBJ1-2; D gene ambiguous. CDR1 SGHRS and CDR2 YFSETQ come from the germline V gene. Between the trimmed V and J ends, which lost 4 bases and 4 bases, there was a span of 11 bases. The CDR3 consists of 13 residues. CDR3 loop: CASSPHHSYGYTF. CDR3 sequence (DNA): TGCGCCAGCAGCCCACACCACAGCTATGGCTACACCTTC.

The chain recombines TRBV5-1 with TRBJ2-2; 8 bases agree with TRBD1. The CDR3 extends over 16 amino acids. Germline values: CDR1 SGHRS, CDR2 YFSETQ. V dropped 4 bases and J dropped 2; count of bases not matched to a gene: 7. DNA of the CDR3: TGCGCCAGCAGCCCGCGACAGGGGACAAACACCGGGGAGCTGTTTTTT. This sequence encodes CASSPRQGTNTGELFF.

The chain is built from TRBV11-2 and TRBJ1-2; D call uncertain. Germline V gene data show CDR1 as SGHAT and CDR2 as FQNNGV. V lost 3 bases, J lost 7 bases, and 12 bases lay in between. The CDR3 spans 13 residues. Here the CDR3 reads CASSFPGNSGYTF. In DNA, the CDR3 is TGTGCCAGCAGCTTTCCTGGGAATTCTGGCTACACCTTC. The full variable domain, its missing parts supplied by reference TRBV11-2 and TRBJ1-2, is EAGVAQSPRYKIIEKRQSVAFWCNPISGHATLYWYQQILGQGPKLLIQFQNNGVVDDSQLPKDRFSAERLKGVDSTLKIQPAKLEDSAVYLCASSFPGNSGYTFGSGTRLTVV.

The chain has TRBV4-1 and TRBJ1-2; D is possibly TRBD1 (5 bases). Germline assignment: CDR1 MGHRA and CDR2 YSYEKL. Trimming cost V 4 bases and J 2 bases, with 23 bases left between them. The CDR3 loop spans 18 amino acids. The DNA for the CDR3 is TGCGCCAGCAGCCCGAAGGCTCTGTACAGGTCGGGGAACTATGGCTACACCTTC. Its translation is CASSPKALYRSGNYGYTF.

The table lists this clonotype with a few counts. V and J are TRBV9 and TRBJ2-1; D gene uncertain. The DNA end favors TRBJ2-7, so the J call may be wrong. The CDR3 length is 13 residues. In germline, CDR1 is SGDLS, CDR2 YYNGEE. The CDR3 nucleotides are TGTGCCAGCAGCGTAGCCAGGCACAATGAGCAGTACTTC. It is translated as CASSVARHNEQYF.

This clonotype occurred a few times. The chain employs TRBV9 and TRBJ2-1; TRBD2 matches at 7 bases. CDR1 is SGDLS, CDR2 YYNGEE, per germline. This CDR3 is built from 15 residues. With 3 bases clipped from V and 0 bases from J, the junction kept 3 bases outside the gene matches. This chain's CDR3 is CASSAGTNSYNEQFF. For the CDR3, the DNA is TGTGCCAGCAGCGCCGGGACTAACTCCTACAATGAGCAGTTCTTC.

This clonotype occurred a few times. The V and J genes are TRBV9 and TRBJ2-7; 9 bases are a match to TRBD2. Germline values: CDR1 SGDLS, CDR2 YYNGEE. The V segment lost 0 bases and the J segment 1 base; nucleotides outside the gene matches: 5. This CDR3 comprises 16 residues. The CDR3 DNA reads TGTGCCAGCAGCGTAGCAGCTAGCGGGGTATCCTACGAGCAGTACTTC. Residues: CASSVAASGVSYEQYF.

This clonotype was counted a few times. A read error may produce the germline difference seen at one junction end. V and J are TRBV6-5 and TRBJ1-1; 7 nucleotides agree with TRBD1. In germline, CDR1 is MNHEY, CDR2 SVGAGI. The CDR3 runs 13 residues. This CDR3 is CAGRQGINTEAFF. CDR3 nucleotides: TGTGCCGGCAGACAGGGTATAAACACTGAAGCTTTCTTT.

Worth noting for this clonotype: One end of the junction varies from germline; a read error may be responsible. The chain uses TRBV6-2 or TRBV6-3 and TRBJ2-3, with TRBD1 identical over 12 bases. The germline gives CDR1 MNHEY, CDR2 SVGEGT. The CDR3 sequence is 14 residues long. As DNA, the CDR3 is TGTGTCAGCTGCATCGGGACAGGGGGCTATACGCAGTATTTT. This sequence encodes CVSCIGTGGYTQYF.

This clonotype showed up just a few times. The rearrangement joins TRBV3-1 to TRBJ2-1; no clear D. Germline V lookup: CDR1 LGHDT, CDR2 YNNKEL (reference sequence). The CDR3 runs 13 residues. Trimming took off 3 bases at V and 12 bases at J, with 15 bases between the two ends. In nucleotides, the CDR3 is TGTGCCAGCAGCCACGACCCATCGGCGGTGCAGTTCTTC. Residues: CASSHDPSAVQFF.

This clonotype was counted at least ten times. This chain connects TRBV6-6 to TRBJ1-2; TRBD1 is a possible D gene (5 bases). Germline loops: CDR1 MNHNY, CDR2 SVGAGI (reference sequence). With 6 bases removed from V and 8 bases from J, the gap between germline ends came to 10 bases. The CDR3 length is 11 residues. Here the CDR3 DNA reads TGTGCCAGCAGACAGGAATCCGGCTACACCTTC. It codes for CASRQESGYTF.

This clonotype is a singleton in its sample. The CDR3 region is CASSQAGAGGYNEQYF. CDR3 sequence (DNA): TGCGCCAGCAGCCAGGCCGGGGCAGGGGGTTACAATGAGCAGTACTTC. The chain recombines TRBV4-3 with TRBJ2-1; 7 bases line up with TRBD1. The J call may be wrong; the DNA end is better matched by TRBJ2-7. Germline V gives CDR1 LGHNA, CDR2 YSLEER. This CDR3 is built from 16 residues.

This clonotype was seen at least ten times. The chain employs TRBV29-1 and TRBJ2-7, with 7 bases that match TRBD1. The germline V gene has CDR1 SQVTM and CDR2 ANQGSEA. After removal of 6 bases from V and 0 bases from J, the junction contained 2 bases not matched to a gene. The CDR3 sequence is 12 residues long. In DNA form, the CDR3 reads TGCAGCGTCCGGGACAGCTCCTACGAGCAGTACTTC. Protein: CSVRDSSYEQYF.

The chain combines TRBV10-3 with TRBJ1-5; 7 bases are shared with TRBD1. Germline CDR1 ENHRY, CDR2 SYGVKD. V dropped 7 bases and J dropped 10; count of bases not matched to a gene: 16. This CDR3 has 15 residues. CDR3 nucleotides: TGTGCCATCAAAGAGGACGCGGGACAGCCGTTTCCCCAGCATTTT. Protein: CAIKEDAGQPFPQHF.

This clonotype was picked up a small number of times. This chain joins TRBV20-1 and TRBJ1-2, with D hard to call. CDR3 length: 10 amino acids. With 1 base removed from V and 8 bases from J, the gap between germline ends came to 5 bases. Germline V lookup: CDR1 DFQATT, CDR2 SNEGSKA (reference sequence). CDR3 protein: CSARVGGYTF. CDR3 nucleotide sequence: TGCAGTGCTAGAGTCGGGGGCTACACCTTC.

J is TRBJ2-1 and V is TRBV4-1; 7 nucleotides align to TRBD2. Germline V lookup: CDR1 MGHRA, CDR2 YSYEKL. The V segment lost 0 bases and the J segment 4 bases; nucleotides outside the gene matches: 9. The CDR3 has 17 amino acids. The CDR3 protein is CASSQDQASGAYNEQFF. The CDR3 DNA follows: TGCGCCAGCAGCCAAGATCAAGCAAGCGGGGCTTACAATGAGCAGTTCTTC.

The V and J genes are TRBV20-1 and TRBJ2-2; D is unclear. The germline V and J ends were trimmed by 4 bases and 3 bases, with 6 bases remaining between them. The CDR3 is 12 residues long. Germline CDR1 reads DFQATT; CDR2 reads SNEGSKA (reference sequence). This CDR3 reads CSATADTGELFF. As DNA, the CDR3 is TGCAGTGCTACAGCAGACACCGGGGAGCTGTTTTTT.

The V and J genes are TRBV4-1 and TRBJ2-7, with TRBD2 matching 9 bases. Germline V lookup: CDR1 MGHRA, CDR2 YSYEKL. CDR3 length equals 15 residues. The V segment lost 3 bases and the J segment 2 bases; nucleotides outside the gene matches: 5. CDR3 loop: CASSHTVAGAYEQYF. The CDR3 nucleotides read TGCGCCAGCAGCCATACCGTAGCGGGAGCCTACGAGCAGTACTTC.

V and J are TRBV28 and TRBJ2-3; TRBD1 aligns across 12 bases. The germline CDR1 and CDR2 sequences are MDHEN and SYDVKM. Trimming took 9 bases from V and 1 from J; bases not matched to a gene: 11. The CDR3 extends over 17 amino acids. CDR3 region: CASGTGGPLKRTDTQYF. The CDR3 DNA reads as TGTGCCAGTGGGACAGGGGGCCCACTAAAGCGCACAGATACGCAGTATTTT.

V and J are TRBV7-9 and TRBJ2-3; D gene ambiguous. CDR1 is SEHNR, CDR2 FQNEAQ, per germline (reference sequence). Trimming left V 1 base short and J 0 bases short, with 8 bases between. CDR3 size: 15 residues. The CDR3 spells CASSLVGFSTDTQYF. The CDR3 coding sequence is TGTGCCAGCAGCTTAGTGGGTTTCAGCACAGATACGCAGTATTTT. Variable domain in full (rest from reference TRBV7-9 and TRBJ2-3): DTGVSQNPRHKITKRGQNVTFRCDPISEHNRLYWYRQTLGQGPEFLTYFQNEAQLEKSRLLSDRFSAERPKGSFSTLEIQRTEQGDSAMYLCASSLVGFSTDTQYFGPGTRLTVL.

The chain couples TRBV27 to TRBJ2-7; a possible D gene is TRBD1 (5 bases). V was pared by 5 bases and J by 2 bases, with 13 bases between. The CDR3 is 14 residues long. CDR1 MNHEY and CDR2 SMNVEV come from the germline V gene (reference sequence). CDR3: CASSPIETAYEQYF. Here the CDR3 DNA reads TGTGCCAGCAGTCCGATCGAGACAGCCTACGAGCAGTACTTC.